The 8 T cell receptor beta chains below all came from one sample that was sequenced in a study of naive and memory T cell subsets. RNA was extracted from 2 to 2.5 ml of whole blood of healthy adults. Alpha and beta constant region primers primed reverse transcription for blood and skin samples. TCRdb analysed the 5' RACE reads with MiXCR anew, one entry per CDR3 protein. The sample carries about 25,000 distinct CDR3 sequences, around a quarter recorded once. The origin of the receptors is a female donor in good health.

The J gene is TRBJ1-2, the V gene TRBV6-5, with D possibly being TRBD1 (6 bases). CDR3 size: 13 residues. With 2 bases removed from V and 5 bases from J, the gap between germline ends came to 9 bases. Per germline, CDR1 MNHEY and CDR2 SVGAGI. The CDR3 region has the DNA TGTGCCAGCAGTTACGAAGGGGGGTATGGCTACACCTTC. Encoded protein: CASSYEGGYGYTF.

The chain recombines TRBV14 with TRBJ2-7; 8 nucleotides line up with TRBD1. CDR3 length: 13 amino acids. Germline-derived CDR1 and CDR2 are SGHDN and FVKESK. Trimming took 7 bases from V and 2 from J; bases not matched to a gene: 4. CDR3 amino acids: CASTRTGTYEQYF. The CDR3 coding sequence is TGTGCCAGCACGCGGACAGGGACCTACGAGCAGTACTTC.

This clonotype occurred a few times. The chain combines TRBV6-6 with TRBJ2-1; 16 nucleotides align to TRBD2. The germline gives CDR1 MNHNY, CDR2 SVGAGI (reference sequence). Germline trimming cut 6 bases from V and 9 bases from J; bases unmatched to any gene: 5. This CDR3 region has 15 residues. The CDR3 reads CASSWGLAGGLEQFF. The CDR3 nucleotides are TGTGCCAGCAGCTGGGGACTAGCGGGGGGGCTTGAGCAGTTCTTC.

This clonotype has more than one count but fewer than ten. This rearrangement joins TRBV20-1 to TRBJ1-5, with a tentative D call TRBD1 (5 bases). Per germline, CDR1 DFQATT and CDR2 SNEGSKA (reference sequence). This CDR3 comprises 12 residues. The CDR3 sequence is CSGAQGNQPQHF. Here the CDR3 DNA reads TGCAGCGGTGCTCAGGGTAATCAGCCCCAGCATTTT.

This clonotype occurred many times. The CDR3, as DNA: TGCAGCGTTGAAGATCGGGGAGATACGCAGTATTTT. Translating it yields CSVEDRGDTQYF. J is TRBJ2-3 and V is TRBV29-1, with TRBD2 as a possible D gene (5 bases). The ends were cut back, 0 bases at V and 5 bases at J, with 6 bases in the middle. Germline assignment: CDR1 SQVTM and CDR2 ANQGSEA. This CDR3 has 12 residues.

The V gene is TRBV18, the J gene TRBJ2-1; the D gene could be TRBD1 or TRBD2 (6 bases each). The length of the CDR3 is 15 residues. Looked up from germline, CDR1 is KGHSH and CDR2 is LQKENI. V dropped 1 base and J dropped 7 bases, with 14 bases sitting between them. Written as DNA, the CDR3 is TGTGCCAGCTCACCACTCGAGGGGGGCCGGAATGAGCAGTTCTTC. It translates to CASSPLEGGRNEQFF.

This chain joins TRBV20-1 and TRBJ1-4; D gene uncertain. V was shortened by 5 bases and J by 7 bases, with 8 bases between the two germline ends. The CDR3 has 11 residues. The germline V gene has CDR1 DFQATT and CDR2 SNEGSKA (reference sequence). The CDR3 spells CSAGWGEKLFF. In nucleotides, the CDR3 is TGCAGTGCTGGATGGGGTGAAAAACTGTTTTTT.

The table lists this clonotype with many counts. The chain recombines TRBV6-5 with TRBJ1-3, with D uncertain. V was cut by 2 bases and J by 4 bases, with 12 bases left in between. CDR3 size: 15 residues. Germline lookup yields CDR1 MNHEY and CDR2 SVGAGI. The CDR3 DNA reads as TGTGCCAGCAGTTACCGTACGGGCGGCGGAAACACCATATATTTT. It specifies CASSYRTGGGNTIYF.